The 24 T cell receptor beta chains listed next were all sequenced from one sample in a study of T cell responses to AZD1222 COVID-19 vaccine (dated by TCRdb to 2020 to 2022). The library was built by means of the immunoSEQ multiplex PCR assay. TCRdb provides this immuneACCESS table in a form limited to in-frame rearrangements. Some clones are lacking; in checked studies, under half of them reflect an unresolved V gene, and why the rest are absent is not known. Across this sample there are about 190,000 clones, with under 95% seen only once. The top ten hold more than 0.75% of the sample. The sample's time point label, in plain terms: baseline before first vaccination. The sequencing here drew on peripheral blood, taken on day 0 of AZD1222 vaccination. The receptors originated from an adult in good health.

This chain links TRBV9 with TRBJ1-2; TRBD1 might be the D (5 bases). Looked up from germline, CDR1 is SGDLS and CDR2 is YYNGEE. V gave up 4 bases and J gave up 0 bases, with 10 bases separating them. This CDR3 is built from 14 residues. Here the CDR3 reads CASSPGLSNYGYTF. The CDR3 DNA reads TGTGCCAGCAGCCCGGGACTGTCTAACTATGGCTACACCTTC.

V is TRBV11-3 and J is TRBJ2-3; D possibly corresponds to TRBD2 (7 bases). Trimming took 3 bases from V and 0 from J, leaving 13 bases between them. Looked up from germline, CDR1 is SGHNT and CDR2 is YENEEA. CDR3 size: 16 residues. The CDR3 DNA is TGTGCCAGCAGCTTGGGGGCAGCGGGGAGCACAGATACGCAGTATTTT. This gives the protein CASSLGAAGSTDTQYF.

The genes are TRBV11-3 and TRBJ1-4; no reliable D call. V lost 2 bases, J lost 8 bases, and 12 bases lay in between. The V gene's germline CDR1 is SGHNT and CDR2 YENEEA. The CDR3 consists of 14 residues. CDR3 coding DNA: TGTGCCAGCAGCTTAAGGGCATTTCAGGAAAAACTGTTTTTT. Protein product: CASSLRAFQEKLFF.

This clone was observed a single time. V and J are TRBV28 and TRBJ2-7; 13 nucleotides match TRBD2. Trimming cost V 6 bases and J 0 bases; bases outside gene matches: 11. The CDR3 loop spans 18 amino acids. Germline-derived CDR1 and CDR2 are MDHEN and SYDVKM. The CDR3, as DNA: TGTGCCAGCAGCCACCTCCGACTAGCGGGAGGCCACTCCTACGAGCAGTACTTC. This codes for CASSHLRLAGGHSYEQYF.

The CDR3 sequence is CASSLVRSGELFF. CDR3 DNA: TGTGCCAGCAGCTTAGTGAGGTCCGGGGAGCTGTTTTTT. The chain combines TRBV7-2 with TRBJ2-2; no clear D gene. This CDR3 region has 13 residues. The V end was cut by 1 base, the J end by 6 bases, with 6 bases between. Germline V lookup: CDR1 SGHTA, CDR2 FQGNSA.

The chain combines TRBV19 with TRBJ2-1; the match to TRBD2 covers 11 bases. With V trimmed by 7 bases and J by 6 bases, 14 bases remained unmatched. Germline CDR1 is LNHDA and CDR2 is SQIVND (reference sequence). The CDR3 has 17 amino acids. This chain's CDR3 is CASKAGGSGRAGNEQFF. In DNA, the CDR3 is TGTGCCAGTAAAGCCGGGGGTAGCGGGAGGGCCGGCAATGAGCAGTTCTTC.

The chain couples TRBV18 to TRBJ1-1, with 9 nucleotides matching TRBD1. In germline, CDR1 is KGHSH, CDR2 LQKENI. The trim removed 4 bases at V and 10 bases at J, leaving 4 bases unmatched. The CDR3 is made up of 12 amino acids. CDR3: CASSRPGQGAFF. The CDR3 bases are TGTGCCAGCTCACGGCCGGGACAGGGAGCTTTCTTT.

The rearrangement links TRBV19 to TRBJ1-2, with D possibly being TRBD1 (5 bases). CDR3 length equals 16 residues. The germline V gene has CDR1 LNHDA and CDR2 SQIVND (reference sequence). V was clipped by 3 bases and J by 3 bases, with 17 bases between them. The CDR3 bases are TGTGCCAGTAGTATTAAACGGGACGGAGGGGACTATGGCTACACCTTC. This encodes CASSIKRDGGDYGYTF. Based on the CDR3 plus reference TRBV19 and TRBJ1-2, the full variable domain is DGGITQSPKYLFRKEGQNVTLSCEQNLNHDAMYWYRQDPGQGLRLIYYSQIVNDFQKGDIAEGYSVSREKKESFPLTVTSAQKNPTAFYLCASSIKRDGGDYGYTFGSGTRLTVV.

The rearrangement uses TRBV5-5 and TRBJ2-1, with D perhaps given as TRBD1 or TRBD2 (7 bases each). This CDR3 is built from 16 residues. Germline V gives CDR1 SGHKS, CDR2 YYEKEE (reference sequence). The ends were cut back, 5 bases at V and 4 bases at J, with 19 bases in the middle. The CDR3 loop reads CASRRGGGSSYNEQFF. Written as DNA, the CDR3 is TGTGCCAGCAGAAGAGGGGGCGGGAGTTCTTACAATGAGCAGTTCTTC.

The J gene is TRBJ1-2, the V gene TRBV5-5; D is undetermined. Trimming removed 0 bases at V and 4 bases at J, with 7 bases between. The CDR3 spans 13 residues. Germline CDR1 reads SGHKS; CDR2 reads YYEKEE (reference sequence). CDR3 coding DNA: TGTGCCAGCAGCTTGGACGGATCCTATGGCTACACCTTC. It yields the protein CASSLDGSYGYTF.

To note about this clone: The junction differs from germline at one of its ends, possibly a read error. This CDR3 is CASSLTNKGSRDF. The DNA for the CDR3 is TGTGCCAGCAGCTTAACAAATAAGGGTAGTAGGGACTTC. The gene calls are TRBV7-3 and TRBJ2-4; D is ambiguous. The CDR3 runs to 13 residues. The V gene's germline CDR1 is SGHTA and CDR2 FQGTGA.

This clone appeared a single time. V and J are TRBV20-1 and TRBJ2-1; no definite D call. CDR1 and CDR2 from the germline V gene are DFQATT and SNEGSKA (reference sequence). V was shortened by 3 bases and J by 0 bases, with 9 bases between the two germline ends. This CDR3 is built from 14 residues. The CDR3 DNA follows: TGCAGTGCTAGTGAGCAGAGCTCCTACAATGAGCAGTTCTTC. Its translation: CSASEQSSYNEQFF.

V usage is TRBV15 and J usage is TRBJ2-4; 8 bases map to TRBD1. The CDR3 loop spans 19 amino acids. CDR1 is LNHNV and CDR2 is YYDKDF in the germline V gene (reference sequence). Unmatched junction bases numbered 16, after V lost 5 bases and J lost 1 base. CDR3 residues: CATSARTGNRAGAKNIQYF. Written as DNA, the CDR3 is TGTGCCACCAGCGCTCGGACAGGGAATCGTGCAGGGGCCAAAAACATTCAGTACTTC.

This clone came up a few times. The chain has TRBV3-1 (or the pseudogene TRBV3-2) and TRBJ1-2; possible D gene TRBD1, 5 bases. The CDR3 totals 15 residues. Trimming left V 2 bases short and J 3 bases short, with 13 bases between. Germline CDR1 reads LGHDT; CDR2 reads YNNKEL (reference sequence). The CDR3 nucleotides are TGTGCCAGCAGCCAACTACCCGACAGAGACTATGGCTACACCTTC. Its protein product is CASSQLPDRDYGYTF.

The chain links TRBV11-1 to TRBJ1-1, with D perhaps TRBD1 (6 bases). This CDR3 has 12 residues. The germline CDR1 and CDR2 sequences are SGHAT and FQDESV (reference sequence). Between the trimmed V and J ends, which lost 1 base and 7 bases, there was a span of 7 bases. The CDR3 sequence is CASSLEGGEAFF. As DNA, the CDR3 is TGTGCCAGCAGCTTAGAAGGGGGTGAAGCTTTCTTT. The complete variable domain, with remaining parts taken from reference TRBV11-1 and TRBJ1-1, reads EAEVAQSPRYKITEKSQAVAFWCDPISGHATLYWYRQILGQGPELLVQFQDESVVDDSQLPKDRFSAERLKGVDSTLKIQPAELGDSAMYLCASSLEGGEAFFGQGTRLTVV.

The chain recombines TRBV7-9 with TRBJ2-6; D is tentatively TRBD1 or TRBD2 (5 bases each). The germline V gene encodes CDR1 SEHNR and CDR2 FQNEAQ (reference sequence). Trimming removed 5 bases from V and 0 bases from J, with 14 bases in between. The CDR3 length is 17 residues. The CDR3 nucleotides read TGTGCCAGCAGCAAAACCCAGGGAGTCTCTGGGGCCAACGTCCTGACTTTC. This codes for CASSKTQGVSGANVLTF.

This clone has only a few counts. V usage is TRBV2 and J usage is TRBJ2-1; D may correspond to TRBD1 or TRBD2 (5 bases each). Trimming removed 6 bases from V and 9 bases from J, with 18 bases in between. The CDR3 extends over 14 amino acids. Germline CDR1 is SNHLY and CDR2 is FYNNEI. CDR3 nucleotides: TGTGCCAGCAGCCGGGACGCGCCCGTTGGTGAGCAGTTCTTC. It yields the protein CASSRDAPVGEQFF.

The chain joins TRBV7-6 to TRBJ1-1, with a tentative D call TRBD1 (6 bases). V was clipped by 5 bases and J by 7 bases, with 17 bases between them. The germline gives CDR1 SGHVS, CDR2 FNYEAQ. The length of the CDR3 is 14 residues. The DNA of the CDR3 is TGTGCCAGCAGCATCGGACAGAATTCTGGTGAAGCTTTCTTT. This sequence encodes CASSIGQNSGEAFF. The entire variable domain, with the rest obtained from reference TRBV7-6 and TRBJ1-1, is as follows: GAGVSQSPRYKVTKRGQDVALRCDPISGHVSLYWYRQALGQGPEFLTYFNYEAQQDKSGLPNDRFSAERPEGSISTLTIQRTEQRDSAMYRCASSIGQNSGEAFFGQGTRLTVV.

The chain combines TRBV12-3 or TRBV12-4 with TRBJ2-7; possibly TRBD1 for D (6 bases). CDR3 length: 13 amino acids. Trimming removed 7 bases at V and 1 base at J, with 11 bases between. The CDR3: CASNPDSSYEQYF. Written as DNA, the CDR3 is TGTGCCAGCAACCCGGACAGTTCCTACGAGCAGTACTTC.

On this clone: This CDR3 is also generated by other DNA sequences in the sample. The rearrangement uses TRBV18 and TRBJ2-7, with D possibly TRBD1 on 5 matching bases. The CDR3 runs to 14 residues. In germline, CDR1 is KGHSH, CDR2 LQKENI. Trimming removed 1 base at V and 1 base at J, with 8 bases between. The CDR3 loop is CASSPRQGSYEQYF. The CDR3 region has the DNA TGTGCCAGCTCACCACGGCAGGGATCCTACGAGCAGTACTTC.

The genes are TRBV19 and TRBJ2-5; D may correspond to TRBD1 or TRBD2 (5 bases each). This CDR3 is built from 15 residues. Germline-derived CDR1 and CDR2 are LNHDA and SQIVND (reference sequence). Trimming took off 5 bases at V and 5 bases at J, with 18 bases between the two ends. CDR3 bases: TGTGCCAGTAGTTCCGGGACCCAGCTACGTGAGACCCAGTACTTC. Residues: CASSSGTQLRETQYF.

V gene TRBV7-2 combines with J gene TRBJ2-1; unclear D gene. Germline V lookup: CDR1 SGHTA, CDR2 FQGNSA. Trimming cost V 2 bases and J 10 bases, with 9 bases left between them. The CDR3 consists of 12 residues. In DNA form, the CDR3 reads TGTGCCAGCAGCTTATTCGACGGCGAGCAGTTCTTC. This translates into CASSLFDGEQFF.

The chain has TRBV5-6 and TRBJ1-6; D is unresolved. Deletions cut 0 bases from V and 3 bases from J, with 7 bases between. The CDR3 spans 15 residues. In germline, CDR1 is SGHDT, CDR2 YYEEEE. The CDR3 nucleotides read TGTGCCAGCAGCTTGGGACGGCTCTATAATTCACCCCTCCACTTT. Protein: CASSLGRLYNSPLHF. The full variable domain, completed using reference TRBV5-6 and TRBJ1-6, is DAGVTQSPTHLIKTRGQQVTLRCSPKSGHDTVSWYQQALGQGPQFIFQYYEEEERQRGNFPDRFSGHQFPNYSSELNVNALLLGDSALYLCASSLGRLYNSPLHFGNGTRLTVT.

This chain uses TRBV5-4 with TRBJ2-3, with TRBD1 matching 8 bases. The CDR3 extends over 15 amino acids. Germline V gene data show CDR1 as SGHNT and CDR2 as YYREEE (reference sequence). V was pared by 5 bases and J by 0 bases, with 5 bases of the junction left unmatched. CDR3 sequence: CASSPRQGSTDTQYF. The CDR3 DNA is TGTGCCAGCAGTCCAAGACAGGGGAGCACAGATACGCAGTATTTT.